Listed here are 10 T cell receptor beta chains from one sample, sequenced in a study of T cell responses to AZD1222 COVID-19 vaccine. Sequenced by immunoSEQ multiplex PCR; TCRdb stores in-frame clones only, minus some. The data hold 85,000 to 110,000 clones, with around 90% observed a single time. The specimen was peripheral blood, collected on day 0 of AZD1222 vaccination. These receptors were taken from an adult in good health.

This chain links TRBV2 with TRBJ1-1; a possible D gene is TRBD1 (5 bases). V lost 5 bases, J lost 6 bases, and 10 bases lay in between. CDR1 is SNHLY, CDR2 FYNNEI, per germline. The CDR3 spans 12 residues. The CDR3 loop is CASSTVGAEAFF. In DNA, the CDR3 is TGTGCCAGCAGTACGGTAGGGGCTGAAGCTTTCTTT.

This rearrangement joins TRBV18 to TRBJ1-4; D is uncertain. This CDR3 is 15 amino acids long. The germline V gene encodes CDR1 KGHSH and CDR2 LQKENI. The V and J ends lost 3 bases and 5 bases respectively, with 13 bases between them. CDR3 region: CASSPKLDGNEKLFF. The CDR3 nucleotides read TGTGCCAGCTCACCGAAGCTAGACGGGAATGAAAAACTGTTTTTT.

CDR3 DNA sequence: TGTGCCAGCAGCTTCCCGTTTGCTGGAAACACCATATATTTT. It is translated as CASSFPFAGNTIYF. This chain links TRBV5-5 with TRBJ1-3; D remains unclear. CDR1 and CDR2 (germline): SGHKS, YYEKEE (reference sequence). CDR3 length: 14 residues. The V gene lost 2 bases and the J gene lost 2 bases, with 8 bases spanning the gap.

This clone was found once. As DNA, the CDR3 is TGTGCCAGCAGCCGATCGGAGGCGGGGGGGCCTTTCAAGCAGTTCTTC. Translation gives CASSRSEAGGPFKQFF. The V call is TRBV7-9, the J call TRBJ2-1; 9 bases align to TRBD2. The CDR3 has 16 amino acids. CDR1 SEHNR and CDR2 FQNEAQ come from the germline V gene (reference sequence). After removal of 5 bases from V and 11 bases from J, the junction contained 16 bases not matched to a gene. Full variable domain (rest looked up from reference TRBV7-9 and TRBJ2-1): DTGVSQNPRHKITKRGQNVTFRCDPISEHNRLYWYRQTLGQGPEFLTYFQNEAQLEKSRLLSDRFSAERPKGSFSTLEIQRTEQGDSAMYLCASSRSEAGGPFKQFFGPGTRLTVL.

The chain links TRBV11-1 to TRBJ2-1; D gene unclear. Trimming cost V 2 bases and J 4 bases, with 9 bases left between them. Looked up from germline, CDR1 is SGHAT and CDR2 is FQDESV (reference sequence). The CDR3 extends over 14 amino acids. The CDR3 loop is CASSLNSLYNEQFF. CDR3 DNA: TGTGCCAGCAGCTTAAATTCCCTTTACAATGAGCAGTTCTTC.

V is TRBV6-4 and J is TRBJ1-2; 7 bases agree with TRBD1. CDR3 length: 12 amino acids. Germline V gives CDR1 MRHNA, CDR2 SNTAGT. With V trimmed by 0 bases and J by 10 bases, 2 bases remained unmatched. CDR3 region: CASSDSGQSYTF. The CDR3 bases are TGTGCCAGCAGTGACTCGGGACAGTCCTACACCTTC.

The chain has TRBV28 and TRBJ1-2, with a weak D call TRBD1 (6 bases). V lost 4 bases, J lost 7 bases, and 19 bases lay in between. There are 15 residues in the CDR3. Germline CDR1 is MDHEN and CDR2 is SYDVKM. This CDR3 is CASSSRTAANGGYTF. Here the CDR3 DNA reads TGTGCCAGCAGTTCTCGGACAGCGGCAAATGGTGGCTACACCTTC.

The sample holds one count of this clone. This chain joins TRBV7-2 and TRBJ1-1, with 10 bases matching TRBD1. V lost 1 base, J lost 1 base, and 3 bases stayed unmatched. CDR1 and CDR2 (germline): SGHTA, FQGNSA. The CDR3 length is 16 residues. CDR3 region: CASSLGWDRGNTEAFF. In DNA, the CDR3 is TGTGCCAGCAGCTTAGGTTGGGACAGGGGGAACACTGAAGCTTTCTTT.

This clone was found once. CDR3 sequence: CASSWGDHMNEQFF. The CDR3 DNA follows: TGTGCCAGTAGTTGGGGGGACCATATGAATGAGCAGTTCTTC. V usage is TRBV19 and J usage is TRBJ2-1; TRBD2 is a possible D gene (6 bases). V shed 5 bases and J shed 7 bases, with 15 bases lying between them. The CDR3 has 14 amino acids. CDR1 and CDR2 (germline): LNHDA, SQIVND (reference sequence).

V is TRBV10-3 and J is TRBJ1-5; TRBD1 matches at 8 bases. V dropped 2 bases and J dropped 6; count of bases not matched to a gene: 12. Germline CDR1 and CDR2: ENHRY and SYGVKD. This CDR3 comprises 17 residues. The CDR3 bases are TGTGCCATCAGTGAGACCCAGGGGGCGGATTTAGGTCAGCCCCAGCATTTT. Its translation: CAISETQGADLGQPQHF.